Listed below are T cell receptor beta chains from one sample, sequenced in a study of blood T cell repertoires in COVID-19. TCRdb's copy holds only in-frame clones and misses some; the assay was immunoSEQ multiplex PCR. The sample has a few hundred thousand clones, 85% seen once. Sequencing used PBMCs or T cells enriched from blood (not recorded which). The receptors derive from a man in his forties who had recovered from COVID-19. The CDR3 runs from the conserved cysteine through the conserved F or W. The order of the fields is J gene, V gene, CDR3 protein.

>TRBJ2-1|TRBV4-3
CASSQDQTSNEQFF
>TRBJ1-2|TRBV2
CASTGRRRHGYTF
>TRBJ2-1|TRBV29-1
CSVVPSLVILNEQFF
>TRBJ2-1|TRBV6-5
CASSYSGGEIAEQFF
>TRBJ1-6|TRBV27
CASSLPTAGSPLHF
>TRBJ2-5|TRBV30
CAWSVPLAGGTQYF
>TRBJ2-5|TRBV6-5
CARGTGGAGETQYF
>TRBJ1-6|TRBV11-3
CASSLGAGGPLHF
>TRBJ2-7|TRBV9
CASSPELGTGAFNEQYF
>TRBJ1-2|TRBV25-1
CASTPGPADGYTF
>TRBJ2-3|TRBV30
CAWSVGGRSTDTQYF